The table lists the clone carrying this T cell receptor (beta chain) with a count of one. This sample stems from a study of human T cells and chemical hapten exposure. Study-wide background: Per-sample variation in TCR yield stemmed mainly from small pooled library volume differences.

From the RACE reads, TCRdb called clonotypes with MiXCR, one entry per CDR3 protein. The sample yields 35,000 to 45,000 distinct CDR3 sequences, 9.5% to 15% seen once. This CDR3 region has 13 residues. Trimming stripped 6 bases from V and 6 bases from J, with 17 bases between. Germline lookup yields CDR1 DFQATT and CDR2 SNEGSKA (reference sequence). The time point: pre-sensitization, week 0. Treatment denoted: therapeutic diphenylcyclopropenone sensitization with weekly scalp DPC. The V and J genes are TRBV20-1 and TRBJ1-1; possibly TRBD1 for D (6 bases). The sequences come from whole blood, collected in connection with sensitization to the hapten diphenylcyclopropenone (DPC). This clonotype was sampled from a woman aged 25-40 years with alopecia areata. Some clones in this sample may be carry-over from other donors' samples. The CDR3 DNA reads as TGCAGTGCCCCACGGCCACAGGGCCCTGAAGCTTTCTTT. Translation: CSAPRPQGPEAFF.